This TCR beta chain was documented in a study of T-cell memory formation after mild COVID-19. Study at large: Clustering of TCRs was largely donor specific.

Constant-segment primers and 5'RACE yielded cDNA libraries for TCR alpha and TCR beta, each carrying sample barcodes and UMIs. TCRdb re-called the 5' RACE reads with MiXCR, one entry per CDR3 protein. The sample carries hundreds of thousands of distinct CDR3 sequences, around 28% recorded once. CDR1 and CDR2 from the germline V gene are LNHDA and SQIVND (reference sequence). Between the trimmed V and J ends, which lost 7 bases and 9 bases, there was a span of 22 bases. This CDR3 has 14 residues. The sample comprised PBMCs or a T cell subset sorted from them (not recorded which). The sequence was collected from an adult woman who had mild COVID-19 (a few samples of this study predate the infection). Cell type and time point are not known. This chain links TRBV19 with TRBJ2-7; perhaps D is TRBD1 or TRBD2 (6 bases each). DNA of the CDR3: TGTGCCAGTACTGCTGGGACCGGGGGACAAGCGCAGTACTTC. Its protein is CASTAGTGGQAQYF. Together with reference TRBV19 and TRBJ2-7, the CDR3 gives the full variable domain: DGGITQSPKYLFRKEGQNVTLSCEQNLNHDAMYWYRQDPGQGLRLIYYSQIVNDFQKGDIAEGYSVSREKKESFPLTVTSAQKNPTAFYLCASTAGTGGQAQYFGPGTRLTVT.